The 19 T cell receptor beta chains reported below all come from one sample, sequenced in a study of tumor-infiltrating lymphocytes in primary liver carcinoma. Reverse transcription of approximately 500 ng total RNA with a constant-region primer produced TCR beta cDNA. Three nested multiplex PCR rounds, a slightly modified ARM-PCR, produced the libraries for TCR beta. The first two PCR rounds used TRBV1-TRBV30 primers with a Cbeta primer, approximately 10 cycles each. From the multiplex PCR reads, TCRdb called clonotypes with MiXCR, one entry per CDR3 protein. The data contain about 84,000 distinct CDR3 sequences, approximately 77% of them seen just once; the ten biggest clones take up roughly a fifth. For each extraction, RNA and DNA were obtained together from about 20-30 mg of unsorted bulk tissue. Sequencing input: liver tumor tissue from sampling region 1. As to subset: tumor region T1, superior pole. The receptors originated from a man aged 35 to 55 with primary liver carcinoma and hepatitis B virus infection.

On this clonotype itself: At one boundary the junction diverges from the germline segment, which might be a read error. DNA of the CDR3: TGTGCTAGCAGCTCATCAACGCTCCAGGACAGCTATGGCTACACCTTC. Translated, it gives CASSSSTLQDSYGYTF. The V call is TRBV7-8, the J call TRBJ1-2, with D perhaps TRBD1 (6 bases). Per the germline V gene, CDR1 is SGHVS and CDR2 is FQNEAQ. This CDR3 contains 16 residues.

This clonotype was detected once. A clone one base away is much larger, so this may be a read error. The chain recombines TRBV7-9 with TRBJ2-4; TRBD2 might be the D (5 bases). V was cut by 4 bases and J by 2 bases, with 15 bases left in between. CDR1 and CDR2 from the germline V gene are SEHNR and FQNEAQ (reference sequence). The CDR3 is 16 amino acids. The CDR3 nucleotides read TGTGCCAGCAGCTCACCAGCGGAGGAGTCCAAAAACATTCAGTACTTC. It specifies CASSSPAEESKNIQYF.

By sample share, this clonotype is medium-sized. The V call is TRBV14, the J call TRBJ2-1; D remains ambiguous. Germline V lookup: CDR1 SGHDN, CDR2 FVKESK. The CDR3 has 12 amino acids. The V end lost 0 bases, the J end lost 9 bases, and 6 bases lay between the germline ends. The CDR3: CASSQEPSEQFF. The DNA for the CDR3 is TGTGCCAGCAGCCAAGAGCCGAGTGAGCAGTTCTTC.

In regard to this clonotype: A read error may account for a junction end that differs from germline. The CDR3 sequence is CASSLLAGGTDTQFF. The CDR3 DNA reads TGCGCCAGCAGCTTGTTAGCGGGAGGCACAGATACGCAGTTTTTT. The chain links TRBV5-1 to TRBJ2-3; 10 bases fit TRBD2. The CDR3 runs to 15 residues. Germline V gene lookup returns CDR1 SGHRS and CDR2 YFSETQ.

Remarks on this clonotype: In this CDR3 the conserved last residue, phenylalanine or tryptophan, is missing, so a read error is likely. CDR3 residues: CASSEMHGSEQYH. CDR3 DNA sequence: TGCGCCAGCAGTGAGATGCATGGTAGCGAGCAGTACCAC. The rearrangement uses TRBV10-1 and TRBJ2-7; no reliable D call. The CDR3 has 13 residues. The germline gives CDR1 WNHNN, CDR2 SYGVQD (reference sequence). V lost 2 bases and J 6 bases, leaving 11 bases between the germline ends.

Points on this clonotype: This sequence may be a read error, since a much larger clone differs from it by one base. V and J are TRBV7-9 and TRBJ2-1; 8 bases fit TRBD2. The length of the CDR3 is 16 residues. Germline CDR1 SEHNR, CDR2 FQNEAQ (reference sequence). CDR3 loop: CVSSLGGAGGLHEQFF. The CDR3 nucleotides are TGTGTCAGCAGCTTAGGGGGGGCGGGAGGCCTGCATGAGCAGTTCTTC.

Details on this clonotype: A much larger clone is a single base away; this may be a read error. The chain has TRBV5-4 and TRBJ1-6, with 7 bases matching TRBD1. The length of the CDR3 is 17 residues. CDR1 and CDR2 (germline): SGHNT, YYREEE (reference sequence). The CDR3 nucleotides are TGTGTCAGCAGCTTGAGGACAGGCTTCTCCTATAATTCACCCCTCCACTTT. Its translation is CVSSLRTGFSYNSPLHF.

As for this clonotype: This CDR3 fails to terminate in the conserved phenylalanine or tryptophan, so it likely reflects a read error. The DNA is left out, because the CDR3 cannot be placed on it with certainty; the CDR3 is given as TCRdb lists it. CDR3 in amino acids: CSVRKTPDYTDTQYS. The chain links TRBV29-1 to TRBJ2-3; the DNA was not used to check the table's D call, TRBD1. The CDR3 is 15 residues long, ends included. CDR1 is SQVTM and CDR2 is ANQGSEA in the germline V gene.

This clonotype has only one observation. The CDR3 protein is CVRSLGSSGPGETQYF. DNA of the CDR3: TGTGTCAGGAGCTTAGGGAGTAGCGGCCCGGGAGAGACCCAGTACTTC. The chain uses TRBV11-2 and TRBJ2-5; the D gene is possibly TRBD2 (6 bases). This CDR3 region has 16 residues. Germline V gives CDR1 SGHAT, CDR2 FQNNGV.

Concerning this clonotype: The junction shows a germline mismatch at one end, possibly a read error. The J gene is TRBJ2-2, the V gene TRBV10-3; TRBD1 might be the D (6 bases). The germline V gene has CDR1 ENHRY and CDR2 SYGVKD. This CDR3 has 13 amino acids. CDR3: CASTGWDTRELFF. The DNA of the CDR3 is TGTGCCAGTACAGGCTGGGACACCAGGGAGCTGTTTTTT.

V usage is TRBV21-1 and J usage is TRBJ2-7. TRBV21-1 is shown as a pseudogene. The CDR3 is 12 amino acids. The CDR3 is CASSGGPYEQYF. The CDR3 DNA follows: TGTGCCAGCAGCGGGGGCCCCTACGAGCAATACTTC.

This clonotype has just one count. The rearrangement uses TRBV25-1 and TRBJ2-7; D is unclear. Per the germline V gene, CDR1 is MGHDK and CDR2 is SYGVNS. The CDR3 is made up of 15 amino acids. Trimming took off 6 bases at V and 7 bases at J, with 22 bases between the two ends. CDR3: CASRGPTGLVSEQYF. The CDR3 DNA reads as TGTGCCAGCAGGGGCCCCACTGGCCTAGTCTCGGAGCAGTACTTC.

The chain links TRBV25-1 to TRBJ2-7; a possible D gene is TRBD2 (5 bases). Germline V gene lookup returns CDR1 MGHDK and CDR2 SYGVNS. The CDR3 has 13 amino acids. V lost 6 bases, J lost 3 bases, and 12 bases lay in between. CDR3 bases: TGTGCCAGCAGGACAAGCGGTGACTACGAGCAGTACTTC. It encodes CASRTSGDYEQYF.

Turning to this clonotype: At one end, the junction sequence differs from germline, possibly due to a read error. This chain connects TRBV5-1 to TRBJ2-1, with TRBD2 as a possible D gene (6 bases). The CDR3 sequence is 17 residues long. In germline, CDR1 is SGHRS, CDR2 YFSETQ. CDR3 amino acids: CASSLAWDSGSCNEQFF. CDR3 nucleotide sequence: TGCGCCAGCAGCTTGGCATGGGACTCCGGCTCCTGCAATGAGCAGTTCTTC.

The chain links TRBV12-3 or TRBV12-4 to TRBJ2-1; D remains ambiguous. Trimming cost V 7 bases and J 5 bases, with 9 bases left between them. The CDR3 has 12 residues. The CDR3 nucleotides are TGTGCCAGCAATCTGTACGACAATGAGCAGTTCTTC. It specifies CASNLYDNEQFF.

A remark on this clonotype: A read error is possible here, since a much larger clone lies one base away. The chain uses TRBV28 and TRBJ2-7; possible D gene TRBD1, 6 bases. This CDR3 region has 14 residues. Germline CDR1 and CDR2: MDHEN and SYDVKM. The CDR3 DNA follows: TGTGTCACGATACAAGGGGGAAGGTCCTACGAGCAGTACTTC. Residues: CVTIQGGRSYEQYF.

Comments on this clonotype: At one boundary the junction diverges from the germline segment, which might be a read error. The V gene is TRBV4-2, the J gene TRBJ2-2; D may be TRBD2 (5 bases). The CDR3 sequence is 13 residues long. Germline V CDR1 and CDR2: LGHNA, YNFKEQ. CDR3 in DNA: TGTGCCAGCAGCCAAGAAAAGGGTGGGGAGCTGTCTTTT. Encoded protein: CASSQEKGGELSF.

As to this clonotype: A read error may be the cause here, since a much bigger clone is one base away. CDR3 protein: CASNSLWTSGDSYEQYF. The CDR3 DNA reads TGTGCCAGCAACAGTCTATGGACTAGCGGGGACTCCTACGAGCAGTACTTC. The chain joins TRBV7-9 to TRBJ2-7; 12 bases align to TRBD2. The CDR3 sequence is 17 residues long. Trimming removed 7 bases from V and 0 bases from J; junction bases left unmatched: 10. Germline V gene data show CDR1 as SEHNR and CDR2 as FQNEAQ (reference sequence).

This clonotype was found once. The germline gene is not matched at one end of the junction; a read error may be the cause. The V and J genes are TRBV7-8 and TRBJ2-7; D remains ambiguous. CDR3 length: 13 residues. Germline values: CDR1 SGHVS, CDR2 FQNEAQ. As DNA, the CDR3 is TGCGCCAACAGCCTGTCAAGGTCCTACGAGCAGTACTTC. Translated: CANSLSRSYEQYF.